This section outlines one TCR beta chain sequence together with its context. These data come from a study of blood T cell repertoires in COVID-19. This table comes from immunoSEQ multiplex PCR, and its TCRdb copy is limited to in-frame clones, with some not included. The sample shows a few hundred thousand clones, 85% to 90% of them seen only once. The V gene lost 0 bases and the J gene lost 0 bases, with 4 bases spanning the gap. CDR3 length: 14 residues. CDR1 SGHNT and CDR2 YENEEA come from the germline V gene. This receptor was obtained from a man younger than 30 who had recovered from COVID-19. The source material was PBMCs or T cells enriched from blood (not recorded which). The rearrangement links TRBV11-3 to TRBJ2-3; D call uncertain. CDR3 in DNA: TGTGCCAGCAGCTTAGAAGCTAGCACAGATACGCAGTATTTT. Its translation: CASSLEASTDTQYF. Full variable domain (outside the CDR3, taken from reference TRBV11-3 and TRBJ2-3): EAGVVQSPRYKIIEKKQPVAFWCNPISGHNTLYWYLQNLGQGPELLIRYENEEAVDDSQLPKDRFSAERLKGVDSTLKIQPAELGDSAVYLCASSLEASTDTQYFGPGTRLTVL.